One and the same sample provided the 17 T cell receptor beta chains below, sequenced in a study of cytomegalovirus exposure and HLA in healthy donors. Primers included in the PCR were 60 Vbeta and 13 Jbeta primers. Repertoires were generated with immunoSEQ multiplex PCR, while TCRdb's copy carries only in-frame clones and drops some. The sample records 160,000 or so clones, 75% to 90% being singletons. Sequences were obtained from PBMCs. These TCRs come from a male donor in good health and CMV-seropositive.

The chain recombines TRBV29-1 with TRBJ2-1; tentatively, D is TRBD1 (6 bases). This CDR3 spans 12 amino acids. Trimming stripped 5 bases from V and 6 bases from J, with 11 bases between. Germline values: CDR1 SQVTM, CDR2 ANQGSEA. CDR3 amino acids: CSVMGAGNEQFF. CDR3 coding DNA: TGCAGCGTTATGGGGGCCGGCAATGAGCAGTTCTTC.

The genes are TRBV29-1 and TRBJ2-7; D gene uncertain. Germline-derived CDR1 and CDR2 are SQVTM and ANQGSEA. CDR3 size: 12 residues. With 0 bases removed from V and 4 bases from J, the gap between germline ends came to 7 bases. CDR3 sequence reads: CSVEDWAYEQYF. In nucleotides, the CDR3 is TGCAGCGTTGAAGATTGGGCATACGAGCAGTACTTC.

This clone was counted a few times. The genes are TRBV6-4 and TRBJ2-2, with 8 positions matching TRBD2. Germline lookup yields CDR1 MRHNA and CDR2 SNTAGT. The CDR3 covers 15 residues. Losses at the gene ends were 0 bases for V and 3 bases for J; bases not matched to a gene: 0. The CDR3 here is CASSDSAGDTGELFF. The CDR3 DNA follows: TGTGCCAGCAGTGACTCAGCGGGAGACACCGGGGAGCTGTTTTTT.

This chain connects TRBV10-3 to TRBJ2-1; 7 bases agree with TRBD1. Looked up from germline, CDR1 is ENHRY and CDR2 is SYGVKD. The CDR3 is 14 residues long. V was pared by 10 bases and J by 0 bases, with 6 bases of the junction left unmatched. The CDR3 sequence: CATWTGSSYNEQFF. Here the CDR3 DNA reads TGTGCCACCTGGACAGGCAGCTCCTACAATGAGCAGTTCTTC.

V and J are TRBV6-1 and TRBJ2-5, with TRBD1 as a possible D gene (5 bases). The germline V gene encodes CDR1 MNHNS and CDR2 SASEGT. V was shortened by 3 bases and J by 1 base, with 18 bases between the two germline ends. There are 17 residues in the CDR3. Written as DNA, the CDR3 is TGTGCCAGCAGTGATGATTTGGCAGGGTCCTTCCAAGAGACCCAGTACTTC. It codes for CASSDDLAGSFQETQYF.

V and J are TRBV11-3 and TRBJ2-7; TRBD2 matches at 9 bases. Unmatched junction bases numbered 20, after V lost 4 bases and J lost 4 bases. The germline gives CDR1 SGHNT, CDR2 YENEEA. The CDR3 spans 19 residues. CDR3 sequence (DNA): TGTGCCAGCAGCTCCCAGGAAACTTGGGGTTTAGCGGGAGCATACGAGCAGTACTTC. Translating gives CASSSQETWGLAGAYEQYF.

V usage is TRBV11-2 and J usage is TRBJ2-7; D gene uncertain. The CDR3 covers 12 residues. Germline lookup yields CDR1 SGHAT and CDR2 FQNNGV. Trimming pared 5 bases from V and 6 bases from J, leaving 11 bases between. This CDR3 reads CASSQVWPEQYF. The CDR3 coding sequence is TGTGCCAGCAGCCAAGTTTGGCCCGAGCAGTACTTC.

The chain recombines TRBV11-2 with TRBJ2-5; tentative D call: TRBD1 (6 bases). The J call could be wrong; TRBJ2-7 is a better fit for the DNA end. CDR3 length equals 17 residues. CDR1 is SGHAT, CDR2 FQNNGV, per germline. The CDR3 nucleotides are TGTGCCAGCAGTCGTTTGACCGGGACACGTCGCTCCTACGAGCAGTACTTC. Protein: CASSRLTGTRRSYEQYF.

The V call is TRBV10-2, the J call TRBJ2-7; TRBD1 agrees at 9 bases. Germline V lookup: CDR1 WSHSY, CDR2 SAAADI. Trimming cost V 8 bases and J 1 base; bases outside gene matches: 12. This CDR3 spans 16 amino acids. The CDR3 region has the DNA TGCGCCAGCCTTAGTGGGCCGGGACAGGGTTCCTACGAGCAGTACTTC. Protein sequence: CASLSGPGQGSYEQYF.

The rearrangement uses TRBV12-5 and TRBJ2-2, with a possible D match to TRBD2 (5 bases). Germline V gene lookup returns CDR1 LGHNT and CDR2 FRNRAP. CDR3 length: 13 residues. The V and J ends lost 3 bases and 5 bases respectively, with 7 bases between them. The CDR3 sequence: CASGFEGTGELFF. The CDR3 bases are TGTGCTAGTGGTTTCGAGGGAACCGGGGAGCTGTTTTTT. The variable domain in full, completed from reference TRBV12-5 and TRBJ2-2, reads DARVTQTPRHKVTEMGQEVTMRCQPILGHNTVFWYRQTMMQGLELLAYFRNRAPLDDSGMPKDRFSAEMPDATLATLKIQPSEPRDSAVYFCASGFEGTGELFFGEGSRLTVL.

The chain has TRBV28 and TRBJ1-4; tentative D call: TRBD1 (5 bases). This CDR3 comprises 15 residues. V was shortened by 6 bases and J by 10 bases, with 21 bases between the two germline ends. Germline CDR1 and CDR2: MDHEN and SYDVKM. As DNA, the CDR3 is TGTGCCAGCAGAACACCGGGACGCCAGGAGGGAAAACTGTTTTTT. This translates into CASRTPGRQEGKLFF.

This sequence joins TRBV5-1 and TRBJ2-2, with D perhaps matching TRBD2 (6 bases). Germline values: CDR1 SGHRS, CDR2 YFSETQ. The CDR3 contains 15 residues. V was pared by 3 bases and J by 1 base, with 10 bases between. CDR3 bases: TGCGCCAGCAGCTCGGGGGACCTGAACACCGGGGAGCTGTTTTTT. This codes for CASSSGDLNTGELFF. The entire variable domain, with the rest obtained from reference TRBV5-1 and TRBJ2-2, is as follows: KAGVTQTPRYLIKTRGQQVTLSCSPISGHRSVSWYQQTPGQGLQFLFEYFSETQRNKGNFPGRFSGRQFSNSRSEMNVSTLELGDSALYLCASSSGDLNTGELFFGEGSRLTVL.

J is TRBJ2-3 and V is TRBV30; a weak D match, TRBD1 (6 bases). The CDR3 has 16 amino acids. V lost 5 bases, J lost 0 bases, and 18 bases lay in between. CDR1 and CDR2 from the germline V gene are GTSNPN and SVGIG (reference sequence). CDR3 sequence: CAWRSQGRLSTDTQYF. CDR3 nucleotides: TGTGCCTGGCGTTCGCAGGGGCGCCTTAGCACAGATACGCAGTATTTT.

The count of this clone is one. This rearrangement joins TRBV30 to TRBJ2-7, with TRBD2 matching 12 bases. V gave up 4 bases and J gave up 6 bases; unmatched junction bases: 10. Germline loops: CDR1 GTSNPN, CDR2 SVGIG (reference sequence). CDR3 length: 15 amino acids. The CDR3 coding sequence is TGTGCCTGGACCCCAGGACTAGCGGGATCATCCGAGCAGTACTTC. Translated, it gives CAWTPGLAGSSEQYF. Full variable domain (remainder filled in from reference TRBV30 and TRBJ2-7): SQTIHQWPATLVQPVGSPLSLECTVEGTSNPNLYWYRQAAGRGLQLLFYSVGIGQISSEVPQNLSASRPQDRQFILSSKKLLLSDSGFYLCAWTPGLAGSSEQYFGPGTRLTVT.

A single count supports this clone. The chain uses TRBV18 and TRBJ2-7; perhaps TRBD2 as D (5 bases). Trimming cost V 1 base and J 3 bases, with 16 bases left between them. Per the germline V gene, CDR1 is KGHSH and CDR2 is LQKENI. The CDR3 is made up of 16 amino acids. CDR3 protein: CASSPRDRRVYYEQYF. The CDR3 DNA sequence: TGTGCCAGCTCACCACGGGATAGGCGGGTCTACTACGAGCAGTACTTC.

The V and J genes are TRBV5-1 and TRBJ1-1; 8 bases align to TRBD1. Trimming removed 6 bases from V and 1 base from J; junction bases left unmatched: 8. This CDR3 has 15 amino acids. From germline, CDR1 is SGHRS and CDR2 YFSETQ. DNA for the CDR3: TGCGCCAGCACCCGGACAGGGATCGAGAACACTGAAGCTTTCTTT. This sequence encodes CASTRTGIENTEAFF.

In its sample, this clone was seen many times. This CDR3 is CASSKGQGVGYTF. The CDR3 region has the DNA TGTGCCAGCAGCAAAGGACAGGGGGTGGGCTACACCTTC. This sequence joins TRBV7-2 and TRBJ1-2; 10 bases fit TRBD1. V shed 5 bases and J 8 bases; nucleotides not matched to a gene: 5. The CDR3 is made up of 13 amino acids. The germline V gene encodes CDR1 SGHTA and CDR2 FQGNSA.